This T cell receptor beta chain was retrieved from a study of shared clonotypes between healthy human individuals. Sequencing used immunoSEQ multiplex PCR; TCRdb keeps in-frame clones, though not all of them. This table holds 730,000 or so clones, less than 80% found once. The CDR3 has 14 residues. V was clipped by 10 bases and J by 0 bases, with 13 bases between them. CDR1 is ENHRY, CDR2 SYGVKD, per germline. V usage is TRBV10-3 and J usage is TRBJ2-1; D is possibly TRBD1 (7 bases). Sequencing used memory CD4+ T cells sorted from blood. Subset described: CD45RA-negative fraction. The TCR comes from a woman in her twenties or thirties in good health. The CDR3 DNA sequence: TGTGCCACGGGGGACAGAAGCTCCTACAATGAGCAGTTCTTC. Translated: CATGDRSSYNEQFF.